These 18 T cell receptor beta chains were all obtained from the same sample, sequenced in a study of cytomegalovirus exposure and HLA in healthy donors. 60 Vbeta and 13 Jbeta primers were used in PCR. Sequencing used immunoSEQ multiplex PCR; TCRdb keeps in-frame clones, though not all of them. The sample contains over 110,000 clones, 75% to 80% of which appear only once. Sequencing input: PBMCs. The receptors derive from a woman under 30 in good health and CMV-seropositive.

The chain uses TRBV2 and TRBJ1-6; D possibly corresponds to TRBD1 (6 bases). V was cut by 8 bases and J by 7 bases, with 15 bases left in between. CDR1 and CDR2 (germline): SNHLY, FYNNEI. This CDR3 spans 14 amino acids. The CDR3 loop reads CASRTGWGNSPLHF. The CDR3 coding sequence is TGTGCCAGCCGCACAGGGTGGGGGAATTCACCCCTCCACTTT.

V and J are TRBV27 and TRBJ2-7; 9 bases map to TRBD1. Germline V lookup: CDR1 MNHEY, CDR2 SMNVEV (reference sequence). V shed 8 bases and J 0 bases; nucleotides not matched to a gene: 5. The CDR3 spans 14 residues. CDR3 amino acids: CASRQGGGSYEQYF. The CDR3 DNA sequence: TGTGCCAGCCGACAGGGGGGAGGCTCCTACGAGCAGTACTTC.

The CDR3 coding sequence is TGTGCCAGCAGCTTCTCTCCGGGGATCACTGAAGCTTTCTTT. Translated, it gives CASSFSPGITEAFF. The chain joins TRBV6-1 to TRBJ1-1; D is unresolved. CDR3 size: 14 residues. Trimming stripped 6 bases from V and 4 bases from J, with 15 bases between. The germline V gene encodes CDR1 MNHNS and CDR2 SASEGT.

The chain employs TRBV5-1 and TRBJ2-3; D might be TRBD2 (6 bases). The germline CDR1 and CDR2 sequences are SGHRS and YFSETQ. The CDR3 consists of 15 residues. Trimming stripped 2 bases from V and 0 bases from J, with 10 bases between. The CDR3 nucleotides are TGCGCCAGCAGCTTCGGCGGGGCCAGCACAGATACGCAGTATTTT. It yields the protein CASSFGGASTDTQYF.

J is TRBJ1-3 and V is TRBV12-5; 9 bases match TRBD1. V was pared by 0 bases and J by 7 bases, with 7 bases of the junction left unmatched. The CDR3 is 16 amino acids. Germline CDR1 LGHNT, CDR2 FRNRAP. The chain's CDR3 is CASGLVVGTGPNTIYF. The CDR3 nucleotides read TGTGCTAGTGGTTTGGTAGTGGGGACAGGGCCGAACACCATATATTTT. Complete variable domain (other parts from reference TRBV12-5 and TRBJ1-3): DARVTQTPRHKVTEMGQEVTMRCQPILGHNTVFWYRQTMMQGLELLAYFRNRAPLDDSGMPKDRFSAEMPDATLATLKIQPSEPRDSAVYFCASGLVVGTGPNTIYFGEGSWLTVV.

V gene TRBV21-1 combines with J gene TRBJ2-1; the table's TRBD1 call for D was not verified on the DNA. TRBV21-1 is marked as a pseudogene. The CDR3 is 16 amino acids. The CDR3 sequence is CASSKAGQAHYNEQFF. For the CDR3, the DNA is TGTGCCAGCAGCAAAGCGGGACAGGCACACTACAATGAGCAGTTCTTC.

This rearrangement joins TRBV7-2 to TRBJ2-3; 7 positions match TRBD2. The junction had 6 bases not matched to a gene; V was cut back by 1 base and J by 2 bases. The CDR3 is 16 residues long. CDR1 is SGHTA and CDR2 is FQGNSA in the germline V gene. CDR3 in amino acids: CASSLVGGGPTDTQYF. The CDR3 DNA reads as TGTGCCAGCAGCTTAGTTGGCGGGGGACCCACAGATACGCAGTATTTT.

The chain couples TRBV4-3 to TRBJ2-5; 8 nucleotides match TRBD2. The assigned J gene may be wrong: the sequence end matches TRBJ2-7 better. Germline V gives CDR1 LGHNA, CDR2 YSLEER. CDR3 size: 16 residues. The CDR3 region is CASSQDRAGEGYEQYF. CDR3 coding DNA: TGCGCCAGCAGCCAAGATCGAGCGGGGGAAGGCTACGAGCAGTACTTC.

This clone was seen once. The chain is built from TRBV7-8 and TRBJ2-5; possibly TRBD2 for D (6 bases). The ends were cut back, 7 bases at V and 3 bases at J, with 24 bases in the middle. The CDR3 is 17 amino acids. The germline V gene has CDR1 SGHVS and CDR2 FQNEAQ. This CDR3 reads CASTRERVPVGKETQYF. The CDR3 DNA follows: TGTGCCAGCACCCGAGAGCGGGTCCCTGTTGGCAAAGAGACCCAGTACTTC.

V and J are TRBV30 and TRBJ1-5, with 9 positions matching TRBD1. CDR1 and CDR2 (germline): GTSNPN, SVGIG (reference sequence). The CDR3 covers 15 residues. V shed 3 bases, J shed 7 bases, and the junction held 10 bases outside the gene matches. For the CDR3, the DNA is TGTGCCTGGAGCCGATCCGGGACAGGGCGACAGCCCCAGCATTTT. This codes for CAWSRSGTGRQPQHF.

The rearrangement links TRBV5-8 to TRBJ1-2, with D possibly matching TRBD1 (6 bases). The CDR3 totals 17 residues. Germline-derived CDR1 and CDR2 are SGHTS and YDEGEE. The ends were cut back, 2 bases at V and 8 bases at J, with 25 bases in the middle. This chain's CDR3 is CASSFYYGKGGDIGYTF. CDR3 DNA sequence: TGTGCCAGCAGCTTTTACTACGGAAAAGGGGGGGATATCGGCTACACCTTC.

The chain is built from TRBV27 and TRBJ2-3; D call uncertain. CDR3 length: 15 amino acids. Germline loops: CDR1 MNHEY, CDR2 SMNVEV (reference sequence). V lost 2 bases to trimming and J lost 0 bases, with 9 bases between them. The CDR3 DNA reads TGTGCCAGCAGTTTAGTCCAGGTTAGCACAGATACGCAGTATTTT. Its protein is CASSLVQVSTDTQYF.

The chain links TRBV27 to TRBJ1-1; D unclear. Germline V CDR1 and CDR2: MNHEY, SMNVEV (reference sequence). With 6 bases removed from V and 6 bases from J, the gap between germline ends came to 17 bases. This CDR3 has 14 amino acids. CDR3 loop: CASSRSQVRAEAFF. The CDR3 coding sequence is TGTGCCAGCAGCCGATCCCAGGTGAGGGCTGAAGCTTTCTTT.

V usage is TRBV6-5 and J usage is TRBJ2-4; D is perhaps TRBD2 (5 bases). The CDR3 contains 12 residues. The germline gives CDR1 MNHEY, CDR2 SVGAGI. Trimming left V 8 bases short and J 0 bases short, with 5 bases between. The CDR3 reads CASGLAKNIQYF. CDR3 nucleotides: TGTGCCAGCGGACTAGCCAAAAACATTCAGTACTTC.

V and J are TRBV30 and TRBJ2-3; TRBD1 might be the D (6 bases). Per the germline V gene, CDR1 is GTSNPN and CDR2 is SVGIG (reference sequence). V was pared by 3 bases and J by 4 bases, with 11 bases between. This CDR3 comprises 13 residues. The CDR3 reads CAWSTGFPDTQYF. The CDR3 nucleotides are TGTGCCTGGAGCACAGGGTTCCCAGATACGCAGTATTTT.

This chain links TRBV18 with TRBJ2-2; D might be TRBD1 (6 bases). The V gene's germline CDR1 is KGHSH and CDR2 LQKENI. CDR3 length: 15 residues. The V end was cut by 2 bases, the J end by 7 bases, with 14 bases between. CDR3 sequence reads: CASSPGQTGIGELFF. The CDR3 nucleotides are TGTGCCAGCTCACCAGGACAGACCGGAATCGGGGAGCTGTTTTTT.

This chain joins TRBV19 and TRBJ1-1; 9 nucleotides agree with TRBD1. Unmatched junction bases numbered 21, after V lost 4 bases and J lost 0 bases. CDR1 LNHDA and CDR2 SQIVND come from the germline V gene (reference sequence). The CDR3 runs 21 residues. CDR3 amino acids: CASSRRYRGQGLPNLNTEAFF. The CDR3 DNA reads as TGTGCCAGTAGTAGGAGATACAGGGGGCAGGGGCTACCTAACTTGAACACTGAAGCTTTCTTT.

This clone has a single count. The CDR3: CAISDTANTEAFF. The CDR3 coding sequence is TGTGCCATCAGTGATACAGCGAACACTGAAGCTTTCTTT. V gene TRBV10-3 combines with J gene TRBJ1-1; D gene unclear. Trimming stripped 3 bases from V and 1 base from J, with 6 bases between. The CDR3 is 13 amino acids. Germline V CDR1 and CDR2: ENHRY, SYGVKD.